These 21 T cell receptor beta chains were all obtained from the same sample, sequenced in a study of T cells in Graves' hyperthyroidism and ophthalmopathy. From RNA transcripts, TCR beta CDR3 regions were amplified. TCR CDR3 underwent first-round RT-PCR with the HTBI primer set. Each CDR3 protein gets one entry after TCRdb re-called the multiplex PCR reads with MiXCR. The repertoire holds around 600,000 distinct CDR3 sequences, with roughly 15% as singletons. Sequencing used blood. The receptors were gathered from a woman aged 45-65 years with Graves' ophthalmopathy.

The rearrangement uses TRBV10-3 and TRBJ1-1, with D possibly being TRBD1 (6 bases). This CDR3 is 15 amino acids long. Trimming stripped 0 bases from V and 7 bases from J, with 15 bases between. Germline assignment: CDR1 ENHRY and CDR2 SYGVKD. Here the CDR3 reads CAISESLVRGFEAFF. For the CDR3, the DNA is TGTGCCATCAGTGAGTCTCTGGTCAGGGGATTTGAAGCTTTCTTT.

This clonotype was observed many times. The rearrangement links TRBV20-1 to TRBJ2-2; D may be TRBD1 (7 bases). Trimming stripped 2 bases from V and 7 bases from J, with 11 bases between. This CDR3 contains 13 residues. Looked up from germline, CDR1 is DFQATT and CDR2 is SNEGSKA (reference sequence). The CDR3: CSARLQGGGELFF. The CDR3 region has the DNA TGCAGTGCTAGACTCCAGGGGGGCGGGGAGCTGTTTTTT.

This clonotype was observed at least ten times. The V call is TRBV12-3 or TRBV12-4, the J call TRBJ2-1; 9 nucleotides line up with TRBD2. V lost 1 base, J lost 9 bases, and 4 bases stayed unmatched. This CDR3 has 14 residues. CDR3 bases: TGTGCCAGCAGTTTAGGGGGCGGGGGGGGTGAGCAGTTCTTC. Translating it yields CASSLGGGGGEQFF.

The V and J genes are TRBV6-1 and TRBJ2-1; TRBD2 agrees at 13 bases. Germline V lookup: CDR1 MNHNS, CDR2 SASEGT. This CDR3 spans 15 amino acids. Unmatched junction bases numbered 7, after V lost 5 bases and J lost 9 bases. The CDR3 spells CASSQTSGRIGEQFF. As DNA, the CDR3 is TGTGCCAGCAGTCAGACTAGCGGGAGGATCGGTGAGCAGTTCTTC.

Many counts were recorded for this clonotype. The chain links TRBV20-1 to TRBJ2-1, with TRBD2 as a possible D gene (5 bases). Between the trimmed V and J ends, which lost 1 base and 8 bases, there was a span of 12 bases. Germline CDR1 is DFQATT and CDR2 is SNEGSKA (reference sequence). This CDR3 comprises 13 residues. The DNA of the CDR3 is TGCAGTGCTAGAGCCCCGGGGTTGCATGAGCAGTTCTTC. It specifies CSARAPGLHEQFF.

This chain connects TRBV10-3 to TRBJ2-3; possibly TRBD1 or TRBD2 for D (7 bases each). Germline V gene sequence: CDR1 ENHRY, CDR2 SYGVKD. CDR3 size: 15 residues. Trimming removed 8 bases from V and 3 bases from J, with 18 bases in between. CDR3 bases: TGTGCCATCGACTCGGGGAGGGGGCCTACAGATACGCAGTATTTT. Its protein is CAIDSGRGPTDTQYF.

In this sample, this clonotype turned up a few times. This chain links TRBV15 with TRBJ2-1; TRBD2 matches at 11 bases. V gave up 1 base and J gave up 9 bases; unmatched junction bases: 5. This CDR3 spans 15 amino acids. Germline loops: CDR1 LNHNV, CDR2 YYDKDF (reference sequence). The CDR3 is CATSRVLAGGGEQFF. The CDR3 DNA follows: TGTGCCACCAGCAGAGTTCTAGCGGGAGGAGGTGAGCAGTTCTTC.

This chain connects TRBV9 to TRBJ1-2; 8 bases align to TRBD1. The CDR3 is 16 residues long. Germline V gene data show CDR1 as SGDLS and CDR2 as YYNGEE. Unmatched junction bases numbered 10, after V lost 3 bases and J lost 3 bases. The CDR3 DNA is TGTGCCAGCAGCGCTTACACCAGGGGGCGCGACTATGGCTACACCTTC. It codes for CASSAYTRGRDYGYTF.

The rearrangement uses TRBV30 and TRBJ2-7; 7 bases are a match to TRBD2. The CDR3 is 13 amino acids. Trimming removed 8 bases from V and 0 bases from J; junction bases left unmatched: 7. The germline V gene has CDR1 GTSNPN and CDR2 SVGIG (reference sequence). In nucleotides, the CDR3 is TGTGCCCGGACTGCGGGAGCCTCCTACGAGCAGTACTTC. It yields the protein CARTAGASYEQYF.

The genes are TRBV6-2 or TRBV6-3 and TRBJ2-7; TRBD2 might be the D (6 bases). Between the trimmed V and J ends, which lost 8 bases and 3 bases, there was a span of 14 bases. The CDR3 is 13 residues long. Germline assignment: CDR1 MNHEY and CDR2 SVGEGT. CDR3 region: CASLRDSFYEQYF. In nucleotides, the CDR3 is TGTGCCAGCCTCCGGGACTCATTCTACGAGCAGTACTTC.

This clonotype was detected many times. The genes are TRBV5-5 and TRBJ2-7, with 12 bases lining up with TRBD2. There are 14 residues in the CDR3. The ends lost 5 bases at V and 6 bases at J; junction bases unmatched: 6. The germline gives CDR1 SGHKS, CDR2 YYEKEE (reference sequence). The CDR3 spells CASRRLAGDSEQYF. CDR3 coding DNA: TGTGCCAGCAGGCGACTAGCGGGAGATTCCGAGCAGTACTTC.

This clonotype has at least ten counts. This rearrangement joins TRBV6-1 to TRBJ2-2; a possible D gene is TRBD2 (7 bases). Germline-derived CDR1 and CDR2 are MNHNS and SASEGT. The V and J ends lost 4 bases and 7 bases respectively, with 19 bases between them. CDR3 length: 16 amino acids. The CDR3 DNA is TGTGCCAGCAGTGGATGGGGGGGCGATTACGGCGGGGAGCTGTTTTTT. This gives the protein CASSGWGGDYGGELFF.

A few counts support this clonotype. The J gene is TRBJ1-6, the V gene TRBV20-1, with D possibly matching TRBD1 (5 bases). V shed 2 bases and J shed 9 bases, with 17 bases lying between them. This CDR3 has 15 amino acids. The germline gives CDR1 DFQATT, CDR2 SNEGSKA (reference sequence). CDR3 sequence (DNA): TGCAGTGCTAGATGGGGCACTGAGGGTGGTTCACCCCTCCACTTT. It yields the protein CSARWGTEGGSPLHF.

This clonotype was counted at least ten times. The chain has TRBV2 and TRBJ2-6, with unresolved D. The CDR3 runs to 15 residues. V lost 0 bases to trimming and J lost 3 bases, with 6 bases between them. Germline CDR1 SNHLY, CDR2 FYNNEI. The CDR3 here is CASSEAPIGANVLTF. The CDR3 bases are TGTGCCAGCAGTGAAGCCCCGATTGGGGCCAACGTCCTGACTTTC.

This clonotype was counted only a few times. The CDR3 reads CATSRVGGSDEQYF. DNA for the CDR3: TGTGCCACCAGCAGAGTAGGGGGAAGCGACGAGCAGTACTTC. This chain connects TRBV15 to TRBJ2-7, with D possibly matching TRBD1 (6 bases). The CDR3 covers 14 residues. Trimming took 1 base from V and 5 from J, leaving 12 bases between them. Per the germline V gene, CDR1 is LNHNV and CDR2 is YYDKDF (reference sequence).

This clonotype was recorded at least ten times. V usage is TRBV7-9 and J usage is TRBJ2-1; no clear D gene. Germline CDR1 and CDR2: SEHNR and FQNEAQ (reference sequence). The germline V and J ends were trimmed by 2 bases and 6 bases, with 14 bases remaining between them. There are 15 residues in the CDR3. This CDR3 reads CASSLQVGLSNEQFF. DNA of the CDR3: TGTGCCAGCAGCTTACAGGTGGGCCTGAGCAATGAGCAGTTCTTC.

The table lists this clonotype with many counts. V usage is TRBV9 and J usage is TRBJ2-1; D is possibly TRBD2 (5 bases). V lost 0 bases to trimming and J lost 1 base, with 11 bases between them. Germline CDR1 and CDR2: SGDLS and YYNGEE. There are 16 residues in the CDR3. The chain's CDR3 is CASSVDWERSYNEQFF. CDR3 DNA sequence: TGTGCCAGCAGCGTAGACTGGGAGCGATCCTACAATGAGCAGTTCTTC.

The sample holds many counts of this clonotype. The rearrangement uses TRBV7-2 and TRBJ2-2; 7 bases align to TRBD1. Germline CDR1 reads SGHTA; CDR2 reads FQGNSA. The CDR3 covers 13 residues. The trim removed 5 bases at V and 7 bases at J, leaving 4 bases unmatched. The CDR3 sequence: CASSPGQVGELFF. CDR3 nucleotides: TGTGCCAGCAGCCCCGGACAGGTCGGGGAGCTGTTTTTT.

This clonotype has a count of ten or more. This CDR3 is CASSFGQGMTDTQYF. DNA for the CDR3: TGTGCCAGCAGTTTCGGACAGGGTATGACAGATACGCAGTATTTT. The rearrangement links TRBV27 to TRBJ2-3; 8 nucleotides match TRBD1. Germline CDR1 reads MNHEY; CDR2 reads SMNVEV (reference sequence). This CDR3 has 15 residues. With V trimmed by 3 bases and J by 3 bases, 5 bases remained unmatched.

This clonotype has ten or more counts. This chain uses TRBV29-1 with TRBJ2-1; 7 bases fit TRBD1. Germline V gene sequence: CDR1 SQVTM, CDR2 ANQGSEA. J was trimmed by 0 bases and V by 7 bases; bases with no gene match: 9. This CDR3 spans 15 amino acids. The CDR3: CSAWIQGSSYNEQFF. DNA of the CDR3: TGCAGCGCTTGGATACAGGGGAGCTCCTACAATGAGCAGTTCTTC.

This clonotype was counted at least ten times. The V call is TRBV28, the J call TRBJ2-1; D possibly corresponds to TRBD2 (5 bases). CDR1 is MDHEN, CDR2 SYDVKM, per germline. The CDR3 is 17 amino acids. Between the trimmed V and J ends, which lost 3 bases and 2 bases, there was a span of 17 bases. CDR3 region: CASSFYAWEFTYNEQFF. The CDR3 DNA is TGTGCCAGCAGTTTTTATGCGTGGGAGTTCACCTACAATGAGCAGTTCTTC.